This T cell receptor beta chain was sequenced during a study of blood T cell repertoires in COVID-19. Measured with immunoSEQ multiplex PCR; TCRdb has only the in-frame clones, and not every one. The sample includes over 250,000 clones, about nine tenths of them seen just once. V was clipped by 4 bases and J by 4 bases; unmatched bases: 8. Germline CDR1 and CDR2: LGHNT and FRNRAP. The CDR3 spans 17 residues. The chain combines TRBV12-5 with TRBJ2-3, with 13 bases that match TRBD2. The sample comprised PBMCs or T cells enriched from blood (not recorded which). The TCR sequence derives from a woman between 18 and 30 years old who had recovered from COVID-19. The CDR3 DNA follows: TGTGCTAGTGGTTCAACCTGGACTAGCGGGGGCTCAGATACGCAGTATTTT. Translation: CASGSTWTSGGSDTQYF.